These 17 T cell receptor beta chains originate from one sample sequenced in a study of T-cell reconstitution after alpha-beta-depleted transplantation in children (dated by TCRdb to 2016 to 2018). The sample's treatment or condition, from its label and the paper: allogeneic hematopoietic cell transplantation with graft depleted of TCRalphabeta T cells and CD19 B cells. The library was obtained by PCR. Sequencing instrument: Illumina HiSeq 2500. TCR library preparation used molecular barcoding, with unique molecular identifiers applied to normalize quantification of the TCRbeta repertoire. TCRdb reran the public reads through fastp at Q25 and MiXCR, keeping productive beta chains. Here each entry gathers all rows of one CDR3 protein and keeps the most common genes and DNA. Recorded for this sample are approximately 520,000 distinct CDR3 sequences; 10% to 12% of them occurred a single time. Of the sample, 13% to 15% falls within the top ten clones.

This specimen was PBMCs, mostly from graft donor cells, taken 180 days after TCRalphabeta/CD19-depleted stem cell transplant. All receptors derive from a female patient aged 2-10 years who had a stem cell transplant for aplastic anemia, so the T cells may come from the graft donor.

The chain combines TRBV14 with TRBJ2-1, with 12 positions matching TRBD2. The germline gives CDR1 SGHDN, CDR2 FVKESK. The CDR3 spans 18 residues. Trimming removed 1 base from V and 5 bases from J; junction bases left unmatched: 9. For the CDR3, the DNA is TGTGCCAGCAGCCAAGTTTCCGGACTAGCGGGATTAAACAATGAGCAGTTCTTC. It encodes CASSQVSGLAGLNNEQFF.

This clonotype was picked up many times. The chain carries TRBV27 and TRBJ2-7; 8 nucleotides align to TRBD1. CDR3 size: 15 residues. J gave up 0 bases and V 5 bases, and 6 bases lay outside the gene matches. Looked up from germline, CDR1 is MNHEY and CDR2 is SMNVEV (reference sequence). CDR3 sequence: CASSSGGTGSYEQYV. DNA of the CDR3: TGTGCCAGCAGTAGTGGCGGGACAGGCTCCTACGAGCAGTACGTC.

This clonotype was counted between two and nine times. CDR3 nucleotides: TGTGCCAGCAGCCCCGCCCGCATAGCGGGAGGCCTCTACAATGAGCAGTTCTTC. It codes for CASSPARIAGGLYNEQFF. The gene calls are TRBV11-2 and TRBJ2-1, with TRBD2 matching 10 bases. The germline gives CDR1 SGHAT, CDR2 FQNNGV. This CDR3 comprises 18 residues. V dropped 5 bases and J dropped 3; count of bases not matched to a gene: 13.

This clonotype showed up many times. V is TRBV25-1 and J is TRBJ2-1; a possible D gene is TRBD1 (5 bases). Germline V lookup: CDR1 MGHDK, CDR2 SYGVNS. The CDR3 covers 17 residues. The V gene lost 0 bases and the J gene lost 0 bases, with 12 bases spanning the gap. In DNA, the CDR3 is TGTGCCAGCAGTGAATATGGCCCGACAGTCTCCTACAATGAGCAGTTCTTC. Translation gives CASSEYGPTVSYNEQFF.

CDR3 coding DNA: TGTGCCAGCAGCTCCTTGCGGGGGTATGCAGAGACCCAGTACTTC. Residues: CASSSLRGYAETQYF. The rearrangement links TRBV12-3 or TRBV12-4 to TRBJ2-5, with 7 bases matching TRBD2. The V and J ends lost 6 bases and 4 bases, in that order; junction bases with no gene match: 11. The CDR3 is made up of 15 amino acids.

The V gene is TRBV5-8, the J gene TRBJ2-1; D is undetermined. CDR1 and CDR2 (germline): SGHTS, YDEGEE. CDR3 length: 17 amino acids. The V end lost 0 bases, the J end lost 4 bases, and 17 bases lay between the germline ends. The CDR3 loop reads CASSLVLGRTPYNEQFF. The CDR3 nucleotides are TGTGCCAGCAGCTTGGTTCTCGGTCGGACCCCGTACAATGAGCAGTTCTTC.

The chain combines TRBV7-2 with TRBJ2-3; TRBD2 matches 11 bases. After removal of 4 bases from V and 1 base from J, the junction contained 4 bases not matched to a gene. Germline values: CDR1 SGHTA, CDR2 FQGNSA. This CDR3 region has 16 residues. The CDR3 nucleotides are TGTGCCAGCAGCTGGCCGGGACTAGCGGGCACAGATACGCAGTATTTT. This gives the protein CASSWPGLAGTDTQYF. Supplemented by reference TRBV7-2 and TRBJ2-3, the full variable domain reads GAGVSQSPSNKVTEKGKDVELRCDPISGHTALYWYRQSLGQGLEFLIYFQGNSAPDKSGLPSDRFSAERTGGSVSTLTIQRTQQEDSAVYLCASSWPGLAGTDTQYFGPGTRLTVL.

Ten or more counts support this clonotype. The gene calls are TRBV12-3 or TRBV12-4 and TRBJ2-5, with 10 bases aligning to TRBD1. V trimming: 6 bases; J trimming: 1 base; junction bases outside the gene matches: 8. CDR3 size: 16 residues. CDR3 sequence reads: CASRRGDRGSQETQYF. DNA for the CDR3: TGTGCCAGCAGACGGGGGGACAGGGGATCCCAAGAGACCCAGTACTTC.

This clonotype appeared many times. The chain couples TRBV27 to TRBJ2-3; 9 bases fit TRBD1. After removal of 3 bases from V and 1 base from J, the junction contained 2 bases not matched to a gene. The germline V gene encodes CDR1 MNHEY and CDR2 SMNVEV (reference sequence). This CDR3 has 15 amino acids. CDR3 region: CASSLGDRGTDTQYF. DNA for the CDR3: TGTGCCAGCAGTTTGGGGGACAGGGGCACAGATACGCAGTATTTT.

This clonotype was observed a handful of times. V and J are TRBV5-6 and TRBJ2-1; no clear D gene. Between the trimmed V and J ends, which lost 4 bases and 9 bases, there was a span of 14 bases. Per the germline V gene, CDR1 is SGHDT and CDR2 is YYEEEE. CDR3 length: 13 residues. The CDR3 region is CASSLDLRPEQFF. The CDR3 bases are TGTGCCAGCAGCCTCGACTTGAGACCTGAGCAGTTCTTC.

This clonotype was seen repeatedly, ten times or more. The CDR3 spells CASSNQHGTSGSSWVVDVTYEQYF. The DNA for the CDR3 is TGTGCCAGCAGCAATCAACACGGGACTAGCGGGAGTTCTTGGGTAGTCGACGTTACCTACGAGCAGTACTTC. The rearrangement joins TRBV21-1 to TRBJ2-7; whether TRBD2, the table's D call, matches the DNA was not checked. TRBV21-1 is a documented pseudogene. CDR3 length: 24 residues.

This chain's CDR3 is CASSLDRGMDTQYF. Written as DNA, the CDR3 is TGTGCCAGCTCCTTGGACAGGGGGATGGATACGCAGTATTTT. This chain joins TRBV2 and TRBJ2-3; 10 bases are shared with TRBD1. J was trimmed by 6 bases and V by 8 bases; bases with no gene match: 8. Germline lookup yields CDR1 SNHLY and CDR2 FYNNEI. This CDR3 comprises 14 residues.

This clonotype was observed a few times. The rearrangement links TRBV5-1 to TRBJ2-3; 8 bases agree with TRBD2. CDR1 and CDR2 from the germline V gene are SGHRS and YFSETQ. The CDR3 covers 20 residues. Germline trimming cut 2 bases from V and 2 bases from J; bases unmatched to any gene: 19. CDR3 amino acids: CASSFLGQRPSGPLTDTQYF. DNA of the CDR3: TGCGCCAGCAGCTTCCTTGGACAGCGTCCTAGCGGGCCCCTCACAGATACGCAGTATTTT. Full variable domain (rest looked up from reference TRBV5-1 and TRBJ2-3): KAGVTQTPRYLIKTRGQQVTLSCSPISGHRSVSWYQQTPGQGLQFLFEYFSETQRNKGNFPGRFSGRQFSNSRSEMNVSTLELGDSALYLCASSFLGQRPSGPLTDTQYFGPGTRLTVL.

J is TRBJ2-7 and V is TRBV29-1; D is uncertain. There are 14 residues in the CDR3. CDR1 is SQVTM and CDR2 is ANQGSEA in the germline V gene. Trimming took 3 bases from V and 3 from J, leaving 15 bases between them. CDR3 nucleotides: TGCAGCGTTGAGGGTGGAGACGGGTTCTACGAGCAGTACTTC. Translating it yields CSVEGGDGFYEQYF.

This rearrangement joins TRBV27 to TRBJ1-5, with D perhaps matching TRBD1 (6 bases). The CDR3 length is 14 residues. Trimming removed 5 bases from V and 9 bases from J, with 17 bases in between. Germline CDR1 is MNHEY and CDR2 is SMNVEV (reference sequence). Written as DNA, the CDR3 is TGTGCCAGCAGTCCTGGTAGCAGGGGAGGGCCCCAGCATTTT. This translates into CASSPGSRGGPQHF.

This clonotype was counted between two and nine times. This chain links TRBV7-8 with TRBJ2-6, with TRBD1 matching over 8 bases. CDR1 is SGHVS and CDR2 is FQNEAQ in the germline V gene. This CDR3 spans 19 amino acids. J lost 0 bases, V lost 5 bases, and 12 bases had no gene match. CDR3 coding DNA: TGTGCCAGCAGCCTATCGACAGGGGCCTTGAGCTCTGGGGCCAACGTCCTGACTTTC. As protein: CASSLSTGALSSGANVLTF.

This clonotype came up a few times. CDR3 coding DNA: TGTGCCAGCAGCTTAGGAGGGACAGGGTTCTACGAGCAGTACTTC. It specifies CASSLGGTGFYEQYF. The rearrangement uses TRBV7-2 and TRBJ2-7; 9 nucleotides agree with TRBD1. The CDR3 covers 15 residues. CDR1 and CDR2 from the germline V gene are SGHTA and FQGNSA. J was trimmed by 3 bases and V by 1 base; bases with no gene match: 4.